One sample yielded the 25 T cell receptor beta chains listed below, sequenced in a study of T cell changes during pregnancy in multiple sclerosis. The protocol was immunoSEQ multiplex PCR, while the TCRdb copy is restricted to in-frame clones and leaves out a portion. The sample records 35,000 to 55,000 clones, under 90% being singletons. The source was peripheral blood, collected in the second trimester of pregnancy. The receptors stem from a female donor in good health, enrolled as a control in a pregnancy study.

The gene calls are TRBV10-1 and TRBJ2-5, with 10 bases fitting TRBD2. The CDR3 has 14 residues. The V and J ends lost 2 bases and 12 bases, in that order; junction bases with no gene match: 9. CDR1 and CDR2 (germline): WNHNN, SYGVQD (reference sequence). The chain's CDR3 is CASSEGLAGAAKYF. The CDR3 DNA reads as TGCGCCAGCAGTGAGGGGCTAGCGGGGGCCGCGAAGTACTTC.

The chain couples TRBV10-1 to TRBJ1-1; 7 positions match TRBD1. V was pared by 6 bases and J by 10 bases, with 14 bases of the junction left unmatched. The CDR3 totals 14 residues. CDR1 is WNHNN and CDR2 is SYGVQD in the germline V gene (reference sequence). CDR3 protein: CASSLETGTSGAFF. Written as DNA, the CDR3 is TGCGCCAGCAGCCTGGAGACAGGGACCTCTGGAGCTTTCTTT.

As regards this clone: The junction differs from germline at one of its ends, possibly a read error. CDR3 nucleotide sequence: TGTGCTAGCAGCCCGGGGTTGGGAGAGCAGTACTTC. The encoded protein is CASSPGLGEQYF. This chain joins TRBV7-7 and TRBJ2-7; D is possibly TRBD2 (5 bases). This CDR3 contains 12 residues. The germline V gene encodes CDR1 SSHAT and CDR2 FNYEAQ (reference sequence). Drawing the rest from reference TRBV7-7 and TRBJ2-7, the complete variable domain is GAGVSQSPRYKVTKRGQDVTLRCDPISSHATLYWYQQALGQGPEFLTYFNYEAQPDKSGLPSDRFSAERPEGSISTLTIQRTEQRDSAMYRCASSPGLGEQYFGPGTRLTVT.

This clone was seen a few times. In DNA, the CDR3 is TGTGCCAGCAGCGGGGACAGAAAGAACACTGAAGCTTTCTTT. Encoded protein: CASSGDRKNTEAFF. The chain combines TRBV2 with TRBJ1-1; 7 nucleotides agree with TRBD1. The CDR3 has 14 residues. J gave up 1 base and V 6 bases, and 5 bases lay outside the gene matches. Germline V lookup: CDR1 SNHLY, CDR2 FYNNEI.

The chain is built from TRBV7-8 and TRBJ1-4; possibly TRBD1 for D (6 bases). The CDR3 has 13 amino acids. Germline assignment: CDR1 SGHVS and CDR2 FQNEAQ. The V end lost 3 bases, the J end lost 8 bases, and 10 bases lay between the germline ends. The CDR3 here is CASSLDSREKLFF. CDR3 nucleotides: TGTGCCAGCAGCTTGGACAGTCGGGAAAAACTGTTTTTT.

This clone occurred a few times. The chain is built from TRBV6-5 and TRBJ1-1; weak D call: TRBD1 (5 bases). In germline, CDR1 is MNHEY, CDR2 SVGAGI. V lost 6 bases to trimming and J lost 1 base, with 9 bases between them. There are 13 residues in the CDR3. In DNA, the CDR3 is TGTGCCAGCAGGGTAGGGGAGAACACTGAAGCTTTCTTT. Its protein is CASRVGENTEAFF.

The rearrangement joins TRBV5-1 to TRBJ2-7; D is undetermined. CDR3 length: 14 residues. V lost 4 bases and J lost 3, with 14 bases in between. The germline CDR1 and CDR2 sequences are SGHRS and YFSETQ. The DNA for the CDR3 is TGCGCCAGCAGCCCGCCGGAGAACCGCTACGAGCAGTACTTC. Translation gives CASSPPENRYEQYF.

This chain uses TRBV9 with TRBJ2-7; TRBD2 matches at 8 bases. From germline, CDR1 is SGDLS and CDR2 YYNGEE. The CDR3 consists of 14 residues. The ends lost 0 bases at V and 2 bases at J; junction bases unmatched: 1. The CDR3: CASSVGGGTYEQYF. CDR3 coding DNA: TGTGCCAGCAGCGTAGGCGGGGGGACCTACGAGCAGTACTTC.

V usage is TRBV2 and J usage is TRBJ2-2; TRBD1 aligns across 7 bases. The germline CDR1 and CDR2 sequences are SNHLY and FYNNEI. This CDR3 has 15 residues. With 5 bases clipped from V and 4 bases from J, the junction kept 7 bases outside the gene matches. In DNA form, the CDR3 reads TGTGCCAGCAGTAAGGGACAGTTGGGCACCGGGGAGCTGTTTTTT. Its protein is CASSKGQLGTGELFF.

V gene TRBV30 combines with J gene TRBJ2-1; a possible D gene is TRBD1 (5 bases). V was clipped by 2 bases and J by 9 bases, with 11 bases between them. This CDR3 region has 12 residues. Germline V gives CDR1 GTSNPN, CDR2 SVGIG (reference sequence). CDR3 residues: CAWSSGLGEQFF. DNA of the CDR3: TGTGCCTGGAGTTCAGGGTTGGGTGAGCAGTTCTTC.

This clone was seen a handful of times. This chain uses TRBV5-1 with TRBJ1-1; 8 bases fit TRBD1. The CDR3 covers 13 residues. Germline V gives CDR1 SGHRS, CDR2 YFSETQ. Trimming removed 3 bases from V and 4 bases from J; junction bases left unmatched: 2. CDR3 sequence: CASSWTGFTEAFF. CDR3 nucleotides: TGCGCCAGCAGCTGGACAGGGTTCACTGAAGCTTTCTTT.

The chain links TRBV7-2 to TRBJ2-7, with D maybe TRBD1 (6 bases). The CDR3 length is 14 residues. V lost 3 bases to trimming and J lost 2 bases, with 11 bases between them. Germline V gene sequence: CDR1 SGHTA, CDR2 FQGNSA. CDR3 coding DNA: TGTGCCAGCAGCTTGGCGGACAGCGCCTACGAGCAGTACTTC. Translated: CASSLADSAYEQYF. Variable domain in full (rest from reference TRBV7-2 and TRBJ2-7): GAGVSQSPSNKVTEKGKDVELRCDPISGHTALYWYRQSLGQGLEFLIYFQGNSAPDKSGLPSDRFSAERTGGSVSTLTIQRTQQEDSAVYLCASSLADSAYEQYFGPGTRLTVT.

The V and J genes are TRBV18 and TRBJ1-1, with D maybe TRBD1 (5 bases). Trimming removed 4 bases from V and 3 bases from J, with 15 bases in between. This CDR3 has 15 amino acids. Looked up from germline, CDR1 is KGHSH and CDR2 is LQKENI. This chain's CDR3 is CASSRGGGTYTEAFF. CDR3 nucleotides: TGTGCCAGCTCACGCGGGGGGGGGACTTACACTGAAGCTTTCTTT.

The CDR3 region has the DNA TGTGCCAGCACTAATATGGGGGGGGGTACTGAAGCTTTCTTT. Its protein product is CASTNMGGGTEAFF. V gene TRBV6-1 combines with J gene TRBJ1-1, with D perhaps matching TRBD1 (5 bases). This CDR3 is built from 14 residues. Trimming took off 7 bases at V and 5 bases at J, with 17 bases between the two ends. From germline, CDR1 is MNHNS and CDR2 SASEGT.

The J gene is TRBJ1-1, the V gene TRBV5-4, with a possible D match to TRBD1 (6 bases). The CDR3 is made up of 16 amino acids. Trimming left V 0 bases short and J 0 bases short, with 12 bases between. Looked up from germline, CDR1 is SGHNT and CDR2 is YYREEE (reference sequence). This CDR3 is CASSLGGQGMNTEAFF. In nucleotides, the CDR3 is TGTGCCAGCAGCTTGGGGGGCCAGGGGATGAACACTGAAGCTTTCTTT. Combining the CDR3 with reference TRBV5-4 and TRBJ1-1 gives the whole variable domain ETGVTQSPTHLIKTRGQQVTLRCSSQSGHNTVSWYQQALGQGPQFIFQYYREEENGRGNFPPRFSGLQFPNYSSELNVNALELDDSALYLCASSLGGQGMNTEAFFGQGTRLTVV.

This sequence joins TRBV27 and TRBJ1-2, with 7 bases aligning to TRBD1. CDR1 and CDR2 (germline): MNHEY, SMNVEV (reference sequence). This CDR3 is 15 amino acids long. V shed 5 bases, J shed 0 bases, and the junction held 6 bases outside the gene matches. The CDR3 sequence: CASSPGTAPNYGYTF. The DNA for the CDR3 is TGTGCCAGCAGTCCCGGGACAGCACCTAACTATGGCTACACCTTC.

The J gene is TRBJ1-2, the V gene TRBV19; D is unresolved. CDR3 length equals 14 residues. V was clipped by 3 bases and J by 4 bases, with 12 bases between them. Germline V gene sequence: CDR1 LNHDA, CDR2 SQIVND (reference sequence). The CDR3 loop is CASSIERVSYGYTF. CDR3 coding DNA: TGTGCCAGTAGTATCGAGAGGGTTTCCTATGGCTACACCTTC. Looking up the rest from reference TRBV19 and TRBJ1-2 gives the full variable domain: DGGITQSPKYLFRKEGQNVTLSCEQNLNHDAMYWYRQDPGQGLRLIYYSQIVNDFQKGDIAEGYSVSREKKESFPLTVTSAQKNPTAFYLCASSIERVSYGYTFGSGTRLTVV.

The V and J genes are TRBV18 and TRBJ1-1, with TRBD1 matching over 7 bases. Losses at the gene ends were 3 bases for V and 4 bases for J; bases not matched to a gene: 5. This CDR3 contains 14 residues. Germline values: CDR1 KGHSH, CDR2 LQKENI. This CDR3 reads CASSPTGSITEAFF. The CDR3 DNA reads TGTGCCAGCTCACCGACAGGGAGTATCACTGAAGCTTTCTTT.

The chain links TRBV7-9 to TRBJ2-1; the D gene is possibly TRBD1 (6 bases). The germline CDR1 and CDR2 sequences are SEHNR and FQNEAQ (reference sequence). Trimming removed 5 bases from V and 7 bases from J, with 9 bases in between. This CDR3 is 12 amino acids long. The CDR3 loop reads CASSNRENEQFF. The CDR3 DNA reads as TGTGCCAGCAGCAACAGGGAGAATGAGCAGTTCTTC.

This clone turned up a few times. The rearrangement joins TRBV27 to TRBJ1-1, with 7 bases aligning to TRBD1. V shed 3 bases, J shed 4 bases, and the junction held 2 bases outside the gene matches. The germline V gene has CDR1 MNHEY and CDR2 SMNVEV (reference sequence). CDR3 length: 13 amino acids. The CDR3 here is CASSLPGGTEAFF. The CDR3 DNA reads as TGTGCCAGCAGTTTGCCAGGGGGCACTGAAGCTTTCTTT.

In its sample, this clone was seen a few times. The rearrangement uses TRBV10-3 and TRBJ1-1; D unresolved. Trimming stripped 3 bases from V and 6 bases from J, with 11 bases between. The CDR3 runs 13 residues. Germline lookup yields CDR1 ENHRY and CDR2 SYGVKD. CDR3 sequence: CAISDPRNPEAFF. The CDR3 DNA follows: TGTGCCATCAGTGATCCGAGGAATCCTGAAGCTTTCTTT.

V is TRBV2 and J is TRBJ2-7, with TRBD1 matching 7 bases. The CDR3 covers 15 residues. Germline V CDR1 and CDR2: SNHLY, FYNNEI. The trim removed 2 bases at V and 5 bases at J, leaving 9 bases unmatched. CDR3 coding DNA: TGTGCCAGCAGTGAATCGGGGCAGGGGGTACACGAGCAGTACTTC. It yields the protein CASSESGQGVHEQYF.

The CDR3 region has the DNA TGTGCCAGTACTCCAACAGGGGCCCTCACTGAAGCTTTCTTT. Its translation: CASTPTGALTEAFF. The genes are TRBV19 and TRBJ1-1, with 7 nucleotides matching TRBD1. There are 14 residues in the CDR3. Germline CDR1 reads LNHDA; CDR2 reads SQIVND (reference sequence). Unmatched junction bases numbered 9, after V lost 7 bases and J lost 4 bases.

This chain connects TRBV18 to TRBJ1-3; TRBD1 is a possible D gene (5 bases). Germline-derived CDR1 and CDR2 are KGHSH and LQKENI. V lost 3 bases and J lost 0, with 12 bases in between. The CDR3 runs to 16 residues. Here the CDR3 reads CASSPKDSRSGNTIYF. DNA of the CDR3: TGTGCCAGCTCACCGAAAGACAGTCGCTCTGGAAACACCATATATTTT. The full variable domain, rest sourced from reference TRBV18 and TRBJ1-3, is NAGVMQNPRHLVRRRGQEARLRCSPMKGHSHVYWYRQLPEEGLKFMVYLQKENIIDESGMPKERFSAEFPKEGPSILRIQQVVRGDSAAYFCASSPKDSRSGNTIYFGEGSWLTVV.

The V and J genes are TRBV6-5 and TRBJ2-4, with 11 bases lining up with TRBD2. Germline V gene lookup returns CDR1 MNHEY and CDR2 SVGAGI. The junction had 5 bases not matched to a gene; V was cut back by 6 bases and J by 13 bases. The CDR3 has 12 residues. The CDR3 bases are TGTGCCAGCAGAACGACTAGCGGGGCACAGTACTTC. Its translation is CASRTTSGAQYF.